Listed below are T cell receptor beta chains from one sample, sequenced in a study of response to subunit inactivated influenza vaccine. TCRdb processed the RT-PCR reads anew with MiXCR; each CDR3 protein has one entry. This sample has 450,000 to 600,000 distinct CDR3 sequences; 7.6% occur once, and the top ten carry approximately 13%. Sample: PBMCs from blood, taken around 25 months after vaccination. These receptors all stem from a man between 50 and 75 years old who received an inactivated influenza vaccine. The CDR3 runs from the conserved cysteine through the conserved F or W. A D gene is named only where the DNA matches it firmly. Size is stated for part of the rows, as once, few or many counts, or as a class when the clone is expanded.

>few|TRBJ1-3|-|TRBV25-1
CASSDRTSGNTIYF
TGTGCCAGCAGTGACAGAACATCTGGAAACACCATATATTTT
>-|TRBJ2-5|-|TRBV20-1
CSARDMIAETQYF
TGCAGTGCTAGAGACATGATTGCGGAGACCCAGTACTTC
>many|TRBJ1-5|TRBD1|TRBV28
CASTKPTGGGQPQHF
TGTGCCAGCACCAAACCGACAGGGGGAGGACAGCCCCAGCATTTT
>few|TRBJ2-1|-|TRBV28
CASSPQGPQRRYEQFF
TGTGCCAGCAGTCCACAGGGCCCCCAGAGGAGATATGAGCAGTTCTTC
>many|TRBJ2-2|-|TRBV4-3
CASSQYLEANTGELFF
TGCGCCAGCAGCCAATATCTAGAGGCTAACACCGGGGAGCTGTTTTTT
>-|TRBJ2-1|-|TRBV20-1
CSAAGTSYNEQFF
TGCAGTGCCGCCGGGACGTCCTACAATGAGCAGTTCTTC
>-|TRBJ1-5|-|TRBV24-1
CATSDSRSSNQPQHF
TGTGCCACCAGTGATTCCAGGAGTAGCAATCAGCCCCAGCATTTT
>-|TRBJ2-5|-|TRBV11-2
CASSFDRLQETQYF
TGTGCCAGCAGCTTCGATCGATTGCAAGAGACCCAGTACTTC
>few|TRBJ2-7|TRBD2|TRBV20-1
CSATGLALSYEQYF
TGCAGTGCTACTGGACTAGCGCTCTCCTACGAGCAGTACTTC
>-|TRBJ2-7|-|TRBV6-2/TRBV6-3
CASSYQVTTYEQYF
TGTGCCAGCAGTTATCAAGTCACGACCTACGAGCAGTACTTC
>once|TRBJ2-1|-|TRBV20-1
CSARDGVLVAEQFF
TGCAGTGCTAGAGATGGTGTGCTCGTTGCTGAGCAGTTCTTC
>few|TRBJ1-2|-|TRBV12-3/TRBV12-4
CASSLAASISGGYTF
TGTGCCAGCAGTTTAGCGGCCAGCATTAGCGGTGGCTACACCTTC
>many|TRBJ1-1|-|TRBV5-1
CASSLAGRSEAFF
TGCGCCAGCAGCTTGGCAGGGCGGAGTGAAGCTTTCTTT
>-|TRBJ1-2|TRBD1|TRBV6-1
CASSRRTGAYYGYTF
TGTGCCAGCAGTAGACGGACAGGCGCGTACTATGGCTACACCTTC
>few|TRBJ2-1|-|TRBV15
CATSRDWGPEQFF
TGTGCCACCAGCAGAGATTGGGGTCCTGAGCAGTTCTTC
>-|TRBJ2-2|-|TRBV24-1
CATSDFLDTDGLFANTGELFF
TGTGCCACCAGTGATTTCCTGGACACTGACGGGTTGTTCGCGAACACCGGGGAGCTGTTTTTT
>-|TRBJ2-1|-|TRBV10-3
CAISRPGDDEQFF
TGTGCCATCTCCAGGCCCGGGGACGATGAGCAGTTCTTC
>-|TRBJ2-7|-|TRBV19
CASTSRGQGSYEQYF
TGTGCCAGTACCTCTAGAGGGCAGGGATCCTACGAGCAGTACTTC
>few|TRBJ2-2|TRBD2|TRBV29-1
CSVVVSGSTGELFF
TGCAGCGTTGTGGTTAGCGGGAGCACCGGGGAGCTGTTTTTT
>-|TRBJ2-1|-|TRBV11-3
CASSPKRAGSSGGEQFF
TGTGCCAGCAGCCCGAAGCGAGCTGGGTCCTCGGGTGGCGAGCAGTTCTTC
>-|TRBJ2-7|-|TRBV29-1
CSVGSGIYEQYF
TGCAGCGTTGGTTCAGGCATCTACGAGCAGTACTTC
>few|TRBJ2-7|TRBD1|TRBV5-1
CASRETGGGEQYF
TGCGCCAGCAGGGAGACAGGGGGCGGTGAGCAGTACTTC
>many|TRBJ2-2|TRBD2|TRBV3-1
CASSQGLGLAGETGELFF
TGTGCCAGCAGCCAAGGGCTCGGACTAGCGGGGGAGACCGGGGAGCTGTTTTTT
>-|TRBJ1-2|TRBD1|TRBV4-3
CASSVAGTGGNYGYTF
TGCGCCAGCAGCGTTGCCGGGACAGGGGGAAACTATGGCTACACCTTC
>-|TRBJ2-1|-|TRBV5-1
CASSLDQWTEQFF
TGCGCCAGCAGCTTGGATCAGTGGACCGAGCAGTTCTTC
>few|TRBJ2-7|TRBD2|TRBV20-1
CSALPLHGTSGRSYEQYF
TGCAGTGCCCTCCCTTTACACGGGACTAGCGGGAGGTCCTACGAGCAGTACTTC
>-|TRBJ2-1|TRBD2|TRBV12-3/TRBV12-4
CASGPGLAGVNEQFF
TGTGCCAGCGGACCGGGACTAGCGGGAGTCAATGAGCAGTTCTTC
>many|TRBJ2-1|TRBD1|TRBV20-1
CSAKQGESYNEQFF
TGCAGTGCCAAACAGGGGGAGTCCTACAATGAGCAGTTCTTC
>-|TRBJ2-4|TRBD1|TRBV9
CASSPPGQGGIQYF
TGTGCCAGCAGCCCCCCGGGACAGGGGGGCATTCAGTACTTC
>few|TRBJ2-1|TRBD1|TRBV6-1
CASSRDRGLGNEQFF
TGTGCCAGCAGTAGGGACAGGGGGCTTGGGAATGAGCAGTTCTTC
>many|TRBJ2-2|TRBD2|TRBV5-1
CASSLEAGLGTGELFF
TGCGCCAGCAGCTTGGAAGCGGGACTCGGCACCGGGGAGCTGTTTTTT
>-|TRBJ2-3|-|TRBV20-1
CSARHFPTDTQYF
TGCAGTGCTAGGCACTTCCCGACAGATACGCAGTATTTT
>few|TRBJ2-5|-|TRBV24-1
CATSDSSYRGTQYF
TGTGCCACCAGTGATTCATCCTACCGAGGGACCCAGTACTTC
>many|TRBJ2-7|TRBD1|TRBV4-3
CASSQGYRDRYYEQYF
TGCGCCAGCAGCCAAGGATACCGGGACAGGTACTACGAGCAGTACTTC
>few|TRBJ1-5|-|TRBV6-5
CASSYSSRTQPQHF
TGTGCCAGCAGTTACAGTTCTAGGACGCAGCCCCAGCATTTT
>-|TRBJ2-1|TRBD1|TRBV15
CATSRDRGVDEQFF
TGTGCCACCAGCAGGGACAGGGGGGTTGATGAGCAGTTCTTC
>-|TRBJ2-7|TRBD2|TRBV20-1
CSARAARAGSYEQYF
TGCAGTGCTAGAGCCGCTAGAGCGGGGTCCTACGAGCAGTACTTC
>-|TRBJ1-2|-|TRBV20-1
CSARDPSENGYTF
TGCAGTGCTAGAGATCCCTCAGAGAATGGCTACACCTTC
>many|TRBJ2-3|-|TRBV15
CATSTRTASTDTQYF
TGTGCCACCAGCACGAGGACAGCTAGCACAGATACGCAGTATTTT